A selection of T cell receptor beta chains follows, all from one sample in a study of blood T cell repertoires in COVID-19. The protocol was immunoSEQ multiplex PCR, while the TCRdb copy is restricted to in-frame clones and leaves out a portion. Counted here are just over 95,000 clones, about 86% occurring once; the ten biggest clones make up around 4%. The sequenced sample consisted of peripheral blood. All receptors derive from a man aged 60 to 75 with acute or convalescent COVID-19. CDR3s include the opening cysteine and the closing phenylalanine or tryptophan. A D gene is named only where the DNA matches it firmly. Clone sizes are given selectively: once, few, many, or a class where the clone is expanded.

CDR3 | DNA | J | D | size | V | length
CASGFTGAGRGYTF | TGTGCCAGCGGATTCACAGGGGCCGGACGTGGCTACACCTTC | TRBJ1-2 | TRBD1 | - | TRBV28 | 14
CASSSTGGNQPQHF | TGTGCCAGCAGTTCAACAGGGGGCAATCAGCCCCAGCATTTT | TRBJ1-5 | TRBD1 | - | TRBV27 | 14
CASSRGQGAYGYTF | TGTGCCAGCAGCCGCGGACAGGGGGCATATGGCTACACCTTC | TRBJ1-2 | TRBD1 | few | TRBV7-9 | 14
CASSLVQGSNQPQHF | TGTGCCAGCAGTTTAGTACAGGGGAGCAATCAGCCCCAGCATTTT | TRBJ1-5 | TRBD1 | - | TRBV27 | 15
CASSYYTGSSYNEQFF | TGTGCCAGCAGTTACTATACGGGGAGCTCCTACAATGAGCAGTTCTTC | TRBJ2-1 | - | - | TRBV6-5 | 16
CASSIQGARYGYTF | TGTGCCAGTAGTATTCAGGGGGCGAGGTATGGCTACACCTTC | TRBJ1-2 | TRBD1 | - | TRBV19 | 14
CASSPQDSNEKLFF | TGTGCCAGCAGCCCCCAGGATTCTAATGAAAAACTGTTTTTT | TRBJ1-4 | - | - | TRBV6-5 | 14
CASTPQGVGGNTIYF | TGTGCCAGTACCCCCCAGGGTGTGGGCGGAAACACCATATATTTT | TRBJ1-3 | - | once | TRBV19 | 15
CASTPSGKYNEQFF | TGTGCCAGCACCCCCAGCGGGAAATACAATGAGCAGTTCTTC | TRBJ2-1 | TRBD2 | - | TRBV28 | 14
CASNQGQGETQYF | TGTGCCAGCAACCAAGGACAGGGGGAGACCCAGTACTTC | TRBJ2-5 | TRBD1 | once | TRBV5-4 | 13
CASSYSRTGGGYGYTF | TGTGCCAGCAGTTACTCAAGGACAGGGGGTGGCTATGGCTACACCTTC | TRBJ1-2 | TRBD1 | few | TRBV6-5 | 16
CATSDQADRGNTGELFF | TGTGCCACCAGTGACCAAGCGGACAGGGGGAACACCGGGGAGCTGTTTTTT | TRBJ2-2 | TRBD1 | - | TRBV24-1 | 17
CASSLLGLNTGELFF | TGTGCCAGCAGTTTACTGGGGCTGAACACCGGGGAGCTGTTTTTT | TRBJ2-2 | - | - | TRBV2 | 15
CASSLDRGSYGYTF | TGCGCCAGCAGCTTAGACAGGGGGAGCTATGGCTACACCTTC | TRBJ1-2 | TRBD1 | - | TRBV5-1 | 14
CASSLGTSGGKETQYF | TGTGCCAGCAGCTTAGGGACTAGCGGGGGAAAAGAGACCCAGTACTTC | TRBJ2-5 | TRBD2 | - | TRBV11-2 | 16
CASREWGDTEAFF | TGTGCCAGCAGGGAATGGGGGGACACTGAAGCTTTCTTT | TRBJ1-1 | - | few | TRBV7-9 | 13
CASSPTVGLAGGVQFF | TGTGCCAGCTCACCGACCGTGGGACTAGCGGGAGGGGTGCAGTTCTTC | TRBJ2-1 | TRBD2 | - | TRBV18 | 16
CASSVAQADRGTQYF | TGTGCCAGCAGCGTAGCTCAAGCGGACAGGGGGACCCAGTACTTC | TRBJ2-5 | TRBD1 | - | TRBV9 | 15
CATSDPNQPQHF | TGTGCCACCAGTGATCCGAATCAGCCCCAGCATTTT | TRBJ1-5 | - | once | TRBV24-1 | 12
CASSLNEGGSEQYF | TGTGCCAGCAGTTTAAATGAGGGCGGGTCCGAGCAGTACTTC | TRBJ2-7 | - | - | TRBV27 | 14
CASNQDTMNTEAFF | TGTGCCAGCAACCAGGATACCATGAACACTGAAGCTTTCTTT | TRBJ1-1 | - | - | TRBV6-5 | 14
CASSQGASGGLTQYF | TGTGCCAGCAGCCAAGGGGCTAGCGGGGGGCTGACGCAGTATTTT | TRBJ2-3 | TRBD2 | - | TRBV3-1/TRBV3-2 | 15
CASRDSENSPLHF | TGTGCCAGTAGGGACAGTGAGAATTCACCCCTCCACTTT | TRBJ1-6 | TRBD1 | - | TRBV13 | 13
CASRVADRGLNTIYF | TGTGCCAGCAGGGTAGCCGACAGGGGGTTAAACACCATATATTTT | TRBJ1-3 | TRBD1 | - | TRBV6-6 | 15
CASSVWDRGSGNTIYF | TGTGCCAGCAGCGTATGGGACAGGGGCTCTGGAAACACCATATATTTT | TRBJ1-3 | TRBD1 | once | TRBV9 | 16
CAWSVDSYGYTF | TGTGCCTGGAGTGTAGACAGTTATGGCTACACCTTC | TRBJ1-2 | - | - | TRBV30 | 12
CASSGKHRYGYTF | TGTGCCAGCAGTGGTAAACATCGCTATGGCTACACCTTC | TRBJ1-2 | - | few | TRBV6-4 | 13
CASSLLASGGGELFF | TGTGCCAGCAGCTTATTGGCTAGCGGGGGCGGGGAGCTGTTTTTT | TRBJ2-2 | TRBD2 | few | TRBV11-2 | 15
CASEGGVVGTEAFF | TGTGCCAGTGAGGGTGGGGTAGTGGGAACTGAAGCTTTCTTT | TRBJ1-1 | - | - | TRBV19 | 14
CASRPQGIPYEQYF | TGTGCCAGTAGGCCACAGGGGATACCCTACGAGCAGTACTTC | TRBJ2-7 | TRBD1 | - | TRBV19 | 14
CASRTGGTDTQYF | TGCGCCAGCAGAACAGGGGGCACAGATACGCAGTATTTT | TRBJ2-3 | TRBD1 | - | TRBV5-1 | 13
CATSPGWPTDTQYF | TGTGCCACCAGTCCAGGGTGGCCCACAGATACGCAGTATTTT | TRBJ2-3 | - | - | TRBV24-1 | 14
CASTKGGWEAFF | TGTGCCAGCACCAAGGGGGGGTGGGAAGCTTTCTTT | TRBJ1-1 | - | once | TRBV12-3/TRBV12-4 | 12
CASSPGLAGGNEQFF | TGCGCCAGCAGCCCCGGACTAGCGGGGGGTAATGAGCAGTTCTTC | TRBJ2-1 | TRBD2 | - | TRBV4-1 | 15
CASSINRGDEQFF | TGTGCCAGTAGTATAAACAGGGGCGATGAGCAGTTCTTC | TRBJ2-1 | TRBD1 | - | TRBV19 | 13
CASSPGRDTYEQYF | TGTGCCAGTAGTCCCGGACGGGATACCTACGAGCAGTACTTC | TRBJ2-7 | - | - | TRBV19 | 14
CASSLGQFSYEQYF | TGTGCCAGCAGCTTAGGACAGTTCTCCTACGAGCAGTACTTC | TRBJ2-7 | - | - | TRBV7-9 | 14